Given below is one TCR beta chain in context. Sequencing used immunoSEQ multiplex PCR; TCRdb keeps in-frame clones, though not all of them. Of more than 50,000 clones listed, 79% are singletons. This entry is derived from a study of T cell responses to AZD1222 COVID-19 vaccine. Sequencing used peripheral blood, obtained on day 0 of MenACWY control vaccination. This clonotype was obtained from an adult in good health.

CDR3 in DNA: TGTGCCAGCAGCTCTGGACAGGAACTACAAGAGACCCAGTACTTC. Protein sequence: CASSSGQELQETQYF. The chain carries TRBV11-1 and TRBJ2-5, with 7 positions matching TRBD1. The V gene's germline CDR1 is SGHAT and CDR2 FQDESV (reference sequence). The CDR3 runs to 15 residues. J lost 2 bases, V lost 4 bases, and 7 bases had no gene match.